This entry lists 30 T cell receptor beta chains sequenced from one sample in a study of spatial heterogeneity in lung cancer. Study observations and caveats: Intratumoral expanded alpha and beta TCR counts were found to track tumor mutation counts.

As for time point: sample taken at primary tumor resection. MiXCR was run by TCRdb on the 5' RACE reads, yielding one entry per CDR3 protein. Counted here are about 9,300 distinct CDR3 sequences, roughly 51% occurring once; the ten biggest clones make up more than 25%. Their antigens remain unidentified. This specimen consisted of lung tumor tissue, obtained at surgery. Receptors originate from a female donor with early-stage non-small cell lung cancer.

This clonotype was observed a handful of times. A library made for alpha chains picked up this beta chain off target, so its size means little. The chain combines TRBV20-1 with TRBJ1-6; possible D gene TRBD1, 5 bases. The CDR3 is made up of 15 amino acids. V was clipped by 5 bases and J by 8 bases, with 19 bases between them. CDR1 is DFQATT and CDR2 is SNEGSKA in the germline V gene (reference sequence). In nucleotides, the CDR3 is TGCAGTGCTGAGAGGCCGACAGTTCTTGATTCACCCCTCCACTTT. Translating it yields CSAERPTVLDSPLHF.

To note about this clonotype: With the library built for alpha chains, this beta chain is off target and its frequency is not meaningful. This chain links TRBV7-8 with TRBJ2-1; D uncertain. In germline, CDR1 is SGHVS, CDR2 FQNEAQ. Trimming shortened V by 8 bases and J by 15 bases, and 17 bases separated the two germline ends. This CDR3 has 11 amino acids. The CDR3 sequence is CASAFDVVAFF. The CDR3 DNA follows: TGTGCCAGCGCGTTTGACGTAGTCGCGTTCTTC.

Comments on this clonotype: This beta chain represents an off-target read in a library built for alpha chains; its size is of limited meaning. The chain combines TRBV7-2 with TRBJ1-1; D unclear. The V gene's germline CDR1 is SGHTA and CDR2 FQGNSA. This CDR3 is 14 amino acids long. V was pared by 3 bases and J by 1 base, with 9 bases between. The chain's CDR3 is CASSFLGPNTEAFF. The CDR3, as DNA: TGTGCCAGCAGCTTTTTAGGGCCGAACACTGAAGCTTTCTTT.

Notes on this clonotype: Because this beta chain is a stray read in a library intended to capture alpha chains, its abundance should not be given much weight. The chain combines TRBV12-3 or TRBV12-4 with TRBJ2-1; maybe TRBD2 (6 bases). V was pared by 5 bases and J by 7 bases, with 15 bases between. The CDR3 sequence is 14 residues long. The CDR3 protein is CASSNRDLTNEQFF. CDR3 sequence (DNA): TGTGCCAGCAGTAACCGGGACTTAACTAATGAGCAGTTCTTC.

By share, this clonotype ranks as medium-sized. For a library built for alpha chains, this beta chain is a stray read; little rests on its size. This chain connects TRBV5-5 to TRBJ1-5; TRBD1 matches at 8 bases. This CDR3 region has 14 residues. Losses at the gene ends were 0 bases for V and 7 bases for J; bases not matched to a gene: 3. CDR1 and CDR2 from the germline V gene are SGHKS and YYEKEE (reference sequence). This chain's CDR3 is CASSLGQGWQPQHF. CDR3 in DNA: TGTGCCAGCAGCTTGGGACAGGGGTGGCAGCCCCAGCATTTT.

On this clonotype itself: This beta chain lies outside the target of a library built for alpha chains; its clone size means little. This chain joins TRBV5-5 and TRBJ2-2, with D uncertain. The germline V and J ends were trimmed by 2 bases and 8 bases, with 7 bases remaining between them. The CDR3 spans 12 residues. Germline V lookup: CDR1 SGHKS, CDR2 YYEKEE (reference sequence). The DNA of the CDR3 is TGTGCCAGCAGCTTTCACGTGGGGGAGCTGTTTTTT. Translated, it gives CASSFHVGELFF.

As concerns this clonotype: This beta chain is a stray sequence in a library constructed for alpha chains; its clone size is not meaningful. The rearrangement joins TRBV2 to TRBJ2-5; 8 nucleotides align to TRBD1. CDR3 length equals 13 residues. V trimming: 4 bases; J trimming: 4 bases; junction bases outside the gene matches: 2. Germline CDR1 SNHLY, CDR2 FYNNEI. The chain's CDR3 is CASSGQGRETQYF. The CDR3 nucleotides are TGTGCCAGCAGTGGACAGGGGCGAGAGACCCAGTACTTC.

About this clonotype: Being off target in a library aimed at alpha chains, this beta chain has a size of little meaning. The gene calls are TRBV9 and TRBJ2-7; D may be TRBD1 (6 bases). With 3 bases removed from V and 3 bases from J, the gap between germline ends came to 13 bases. Per germline, CDR1 SGDLS and CDR2 YYNGEE. The CDR3 is made up of 14 amino acids. Here the CDR3 reads CASSENRDNYEQYF. CDR3 in DNA: TGTGCCAGCAGCGAGAACAGGGATAACTACGAGCAGTACTTC.

This clonotype has just a few counts. This beta chain turned up in a library designed for alpha chains; as an off-target read, its abundance says little. The J gene is TRBJ2-3, the V gene TRBV7-2; 8 bases are a match to TRBD2. CDR1 is SGHTA, CDR2 FQGNSA, per germline. The CDR3 is 17 residues long. J lost 1 base, V lost 6 bases, and 12 bases had no gene match. The DNA for the CDR3 is TGTGCCAGCAGAGCCGGGACTAGGGGGGCTCGCACAGATACGCAGTATTTT. Amino acids: CASRAGTRGARTDTQYF.

A note on this clonotype: In a library made to pick up alpha chains, this beta chain is a stray read with a size that means little. The J gene is TRBJ2-1, the V gene TRBV16, with 11 bases matching TRBD2. The germline CDR1 and CDR2 sequences are KGHSY and FQNENV. V lost 4 bases, J lost 12 bases, and 8 bases stayed unmatched. The CDR3 extends over 14 amino acids. CDR3 region: CASSRLAGPDTQFF. The CDR3, as DNA: TGTGCCAGCAGCCGACTAGCGGGGCCAGATACGCAGTTCTTC.

As concerns this clonotype: With the library built for alpha chains, this beta chain is off target and its frequency is not meaningful. The rearrangement joins TRBV6-1 to TRBJ2-5; 9 bases are a match to TRBD2. CDR1 and CDR2 (germline): MNHNS, SASEGT. After removal of 1 base from V and 2 bases from J, the junction contained 5 bases not matched to a gene. The CDR3 covers 16 residues. CDR3 residues: CASSEVFAGGQETQYF. Here the CDR3 DNA reads TGTGCCAGCAGTGAAGTTTTTGCGGGAGGGCAAGAGACCCAGTACTTC.

Concerning this clonotype: A library prepared for alpha chains yielded this beta chain as an off-target read; its size is of little meaning. The J gene is TRBJ2-7, the V gene TRBV20-1; 9 nucleotides agree with TRBD1. The trim removed 6 bases at V and 8 bases at J, leaving 11 bases unmatched. The germline gives CDR1 DFQATT, CDR2 SNEGSKA (reference sequence). The CDR3 spans 13 residues. The CDR3 loop reads CSALPDRGLKQYF. DNA for the CDR3: TGCAGTGCCCTTCCGGACAGGGGATTGAAGCAGTACTTC.

Of note for this clonotype: The library was prepared for alpha chains; this beta chain is a stray read, so its frequency means little. The chain recombines TRBV7-2 with TRBJ1-1; 7 bases fit TRBD1. With V trimmed by 5 bases and J by 9 bases, 6 bases remained unmatched. Germline V gene lookup returns CDR1 SGHTA and CDR2 FQGNSA. The CDR3 has 12 amino acids. CDR3 bases: TGTGCCAGCAGCCAAGACAGGGTTAAAGCTTTCTTT. This sequence encodes CASSQDRVKAFF.

As to this clonotype: Since it is a stray read in a library aimed at alpha chains, this beta chain has a size that is not meaningful. The rearrangement joins TRBV15 to TRBJ1-1; D ambiguous. Per germline, CDR1 LNHNV and CDR2 YYDKDF (reference sequence). The CDR3 sequence is 12 residues long. Between the trimmed V and J ends, which lost 5 bases and 6 bases, there was a span of 10 bases. In DNA, the CDR3 is TGTGCCACCAGCCCCCGACTGTCTGAAGCTTTCTTT. Protein product: CATSPRLSEAFF.

On this clonotype itself: This beta chain was picked up by a library intended for alpha chains and is off target, so its count carries little meaning. This chain connects TRBV20-1 to TRBJ2-7; D is unclear. This CDR3 spans 15 amino acids. The V gene's germline CDR1 is DFQATT and CDR2 SNEGSKA (reference sequence). V was trimmed by 0 bases and J by 3 bases, leaving 15 bases between them. The CDR3 loop reads CSARDFQESRYEQYF. Here the CDR3 DNA reads TGCAGTGCTAGAGATTTTCAGGAATCTCGCTACGAGCAGTACTTC.

This clonotype was seen only a few times. This beta chain is an off-target read within a library intended for alpha chains, so its frequency means little. J is TRBJ2-3 and V is TRBV4-1; D gene unclear. Germline CDR1 MGHRA, CDR2 YSYEKL. V lost 3 bases, J lost 4 bases, and 14 bases lay in between. The CDR3 is 15 amino acids. CDR3 bases: TGCGCCAGCAGCCAGGCAAGAGGCGTCGCAGATACGCAGTATTTT. Its protein is CASSQARGVADTQYF.

Concerning this clonotype itself: The library was designed around alpha chains, so this beta chain is a stray read whose abundance carries little weight. This CDR3 is CASIGPGDSMTEAFF. CDR3 nucleotides: TGTGCCAGCATTGGACCGGGGGACAGTATGACTGAAGCTTTCTTT. The chain recombines TRBV3-1 with TRBJ1-1; 7 nucleotides line up with TRBD1. Germline V gene sequence: CDR1 LGHDT, CDR2 YNNKEL (reference sequence). This CDR3 has 15 residues. Trimming at V came to 7 bases and at J to 5 bases, leaving 13 bases not matched to a gene.

With respect to this clonotype: This beta chain represents an off-target read in a library built for alpha chains; its size is of limited meaning. The chain links TRBV11-2 to TRBJ1-2; D gene unclear. Per germline, CDR1 SGHAT and CDR2 FQNNGV. V was cut by 5 bases and J by 8 bases, with 12 bases left in between. The CDR3 totals 12 residues. The CDR3: CASSRTLGGYTF. The CDR3 coding sequence is TGTGCCAGCAGCCGGACTCTTGGAGGCTACACCTTC.

This clonotype has a single count. This beta chain is an off-target read within a library intended for alpha chains, so its frequency means little. The gene calls are TRBV7-9 and TRBJ2-7; the D gene could be TRBD1 or TRBD2 (5 bases each). The CDR3 runs 16 residues. The V and J ends lost 1 base and 3 bases respectively, with 16 bases between them. Germline V gene data show CDR1 as SEHNR and CDR2 as FQNEAQ (reference sequence). The CDR3 bases are TGTGCCAGCAGCTTAGATCCTTCTATGGGGGTCTACGAGCAGTACTTC. This encodes CASSLDPSMGVYEQYF.

Comments on this clonotype: This beta chain turned up in a library designed for alpha chains; as an off-target read, its abundance says little. The chain is built from TRBV7-2 and TRBJ1-6, with D unclear. V was shortened by 0 bases and J by 2 bases, with 11 bases between the two germline ends. The germline V gene encodes CDR1 SGHTA and CDR2 FQGNSA. This CDR3 has 17 residues. The CDR3 DNA is TGTGCCAGCAGCTTAGCGATTTGGCAGACCTATAATTCACCCCTCCACTTT. Its protein is CASSLAIWQTYNSPLHF.

To note about this clonotype: A library prepared for alpha chains yielded this beta chain as an off-target read; its size is of little meaning. V gene TRBV28 combines with J gene TRBJ2-7; either TRBD1 or TRBD2 may supply D (5 bases each). V dropped 3 bases and J dropped 2 bases, with 20 bases sitting between them. Germline V gene data show CDR1 as MDHEN and CDR2 as SYDVKM. This CDR3 is built from 17 residues. The CDR3 DNA is TGTGCCAGCAGTTTGGATCCGGTATGGGACGGAGCCTACGAGCAGTACTTC. This encodes CASSLDPVWDGAYEQYF.

The sample holds a few counts of this clonotype. The library was built for alpha chains, so this beta chain is an off-target read and its size means little. V usage is TRBV3-1 and J usage is TRBJ1-1; 8 positions agree with TRBD1. There are 15 residues in the CDR3. Germline V gene lookup returns CDR1 LGHDT and CDR2 YNNKEL (reference sequence). The V segment lost 1 base and the J segment 5 bases; nucleotides outside the gene matches: 6. In DNA, the CDR3 is TGTGCCAGCAGCCAAGCTGACAGGGGTAGTACTGAAGCTTTCTTT. This gives the protein CASSQADRGSTEAFF. Supplemented by reference TRBV3-1 and TRBJ1-1, the full variable domain reads DTAVSQTPKYLVTQMGNDKSIKCEQNLGHDTMYWYKQDSKKFLKIMFSYNNKELIINETVPNRFSPKSPDKAHLNLHINSLELGDSAVYFCASSQADRGSTEAFFGQGTRLTVV.

A remark on this clonotype: This beta chain came through as a stray read in a library set up for alpha chains, and its size says little. V and J are TRBV5-4 and TRBJ2-1, with 7 bases aligning to TRBD2. Germline values: CDR1 SGHNT, CDR2 YYREEE (reference sequence). Unmatched junction bases numbered 12, after V lost 7 bases and J lost 2 bases. This CDR3 has 16 residues. The CDR3 DNA sequence: TGTGCCAGCGGTTCCCAGTGGGGGAGGGCCTACAATGAGCAGTTCTTC. This translates into CASGSQWGRAYNEQFF.

With respect to this clonotype: This beta chain turned up in a library designed for alpha chains; as an off-target read, its abundance says little. The chain uses TRBV3-1 and TRBJ2-7; TRBD2 agrees at 8 bases. The trim removed 3 bases at V and 1 base at J, leaving 8 bases unmatched. Germline values: CDR1 LGHDT, CDR2 YNNKEL (reference sequence). The CDR3 covers 16 residues. The CDR3 loop reads CASSQAPGLGSYEQYF. CDR3 bases: TGTGCCAGCAGCCAGGCCCCGGGACTAGGATCCTACGAGCAGTACTTC.

On this clonotype itself: This beta chain is a stray sequence in a library constructed for alpha chains; its clone size is not meaningful. This chain uses TRBV20-1 with TRBJ1-6, with unresolved D. The CDR3 runs 12 residues. Germline V CDR1 and CDR2: DFQATT, SNEGSKA (reference sequence). V was cut by 7 bases and J by 1 base, with 5 bases left in between. The CDR3 sequence is CSEESYNSPLHF. In DNA form, the CDR3 reads TGCAGTGAGGAATCCTATAATTCACCCCTCCACTTT.

Turning to this clonotype: Little can be read into the size of this beta chain, an off-target read in a library designed for alpha chains. V and J are TRBV20-1 and TRBJ2-2; D is undetermined. Germline V lookup: CDR1 DFQATT, CDR2 SNEGSKA (reference sequence). This CDR3 comprises 12 residues. The CDR3 here is CGSDRNTGELFF. For the CDR3, the DNA is TGCGGAAGCGACCGTAACACCGGGGAGCTGTTTTTT.

In regard to this clonotype: This beta chain is a stray sequence in a library constructed for alpha chains; its clone size is not meaningful. This sequence joins TRBV27 and TRBJ2-7; the match to TRBD1 covers 9 bases. V lost 4 bases, J lost 6 bases, and 7 bases stayed unmatched. Germline CDR1 is MNHEY and CDR2 is SMNVEV (reference sequence). The CDR3 is made up of 14 amino acids. In nucleotides, the CDR3 is TGTGCCAGCAGTTCAATACAGGGGGCGGCCGAGCAGTACTTC. As protein: CASSSIQGAAEQYF.

In the case of this clonotype: This beta chain is a stray read from a library made for alpha chains; its abundance is not meaningful. The chain employs TRBV20-1 and TRBJ2-7; a weak D match, TRBD2 (6 bases). Deletions cut 6 bases from V and 1 base from J, with 10 bases between. This CDR3 has 12 amino acids. Germline lookup yields CDR1 DFQATT and CDR2 SNEGSKA (reference sequence). This chain's CDR3 is CSARLGSYEQYF. CDR3 nucleotide sequence: TGCAGTGCCAGACTAGGTTCCTACGAGCAGTACTTC.

Concerning this clonotype: This beta chain is an unintended read in a library built for alpha chains; its size means little. V is TRBV28 and J is TRBJ1-2; weak D call: TRBD1 (6 bases). The germline V gene encodes CDR1 MDHEN and CDR2 SYDVKM. The CDR3 is 13 residues long. The V and J ends lost 6 bases and 4 bases respectively, with 12 bases between them. This CDR3 reads CASRKGGPYGYTF. CDR3 sequence (DNA): TGTGCCAGCAGAAAGGGGGGACCCTATGGCTACACCTTC.

In the case of this clonotype: This beta chain is off target for a library built for alpha chains, so its abundance means little. This chain uses TRBV5-5 with TRBJ1-2, with D hard to call. Trimming removed 2 bases at V and 4 bases at J, with 12 bases between. This CDR3 contains 14 residues. Per germline, CDR1 SGHKS and CDR2 YYEKEE (reference sequence). Written as DNA, the CDR3 is TGTGCCAGCAGCTTTCTCGACAAGATCTATGGCTACACCTTC. It is translated as CASSFLDKIYGYTF. Full variable domain (remainder filled in from reference TRBV5-5 and TRBJ1-2): DAGVTQSPTHLIKTRGQQVTLRCSPISGHKSVSWYQQVLGQGPQFIFQYYEKEERGRGNFPDRFSARQFPNYSSELNVNALLLGDSALYLCASSFLDKIYGYTFGSGTRLTVV.